This T cell receptor beta chain was sequenced in a study of blood T cell repertoires in COVID-19. Study-wide context: Researchers got acute and convalescent COVID-19 samples from the United States, Italy and Spain. T cells, B-cell-depleted T cells, or PBMCs provided the cDNA or gDNA that served as material.

The table came from immunoSEQ multiplex PCR; TCRdb's copy has only in-frame clones and leaves some out. Of under 250,000 clones in the sample, roughly 90% were seen once. This CDR3 is 12 amino acids long. J was trimmed by 18 bases and V by 4 bases; bases with no gene match: 7. Germline loops: CDR1 MDHEN, CDR2 SYDVKM. Patients of the Seattle cohort, enrolled during active infection, were followed longitudinally. Sequenced input: peripheral blood. The clonotype comes from a man in his sixties with COVID-19, enrolled during active disease. The rearrangement joins TRBV28 to TRBJ1-6, with 9 nucleotides matching TRBD1. This chain's CDR3 is CASSSGTGFPHF. The CDR3, as DNA: TGTGCCAGCAGTTCCGGGACAGGGTTTCCCCACTTT.